Presented here are 22 T cell receptor beta chains from one specimen sequenced in a study of T cell responses to AZD1222 COVID-19 vaccine. The assay was immunoSEQ multiplex PCR, and TCRdb's table has in-frame clones only and misses some. The profile covers about 83,000 clones, with roughly 83% appearing a single time and 7.5% to 9% taken by the ten largest. The specimen was peripheral blood, collected on day 0 of AZD1222 vaccination. Receptors originate from an adult in good health.

The chain joins TRBV28 to TRBJ1-2; no clear D. Germline CDR1 and CDR2: MDHEN and SYDVKM. Trimming took 3 bases from V and 7 from J, leaving 9 bases between them. This CDR3 has 12 residues. CDR3 in amino acids: CASSFPSSGYTF. The CDR3 DNA is TGTGCCAGCAGTTTCCCCTCGAGTGGCTACACCTTC.

This chain uses TRBV9 with TRBJ2-2; 9 positions agree with TRBD2. This CDR3 is 16 amino acids long. The germline V gene encodes CDR1 SGDLS and CDR2 YYNGEE. The V segment lost 0 bases and the J segment 6 bases; nucleotides outside the gene matches: 6. CDR3 coding DNA: TGTGCCAGCAGCGTAGCGCTAGCGGGAATCCCCGGGGAGCTGTTTTTT. It codes for CASSVALAGIPGELFF.

The chain is built from TRBV5-1 and TRBJ1-5; unclear D gene. The CDR3 extends over 13 amino acids. In germline, CDR1 is SGHRS, CDR2 YFSETQ. V dropped 5 bases and J dropped 1 base, with 7 bases sitting between them. The CDR3 nucleotides are TGCGCCAGCAGTACTCGGAGCAATCAGCCCCAGCATTTT. This translates into CASSTRSNQPQHF.

The DNA for the CDR3 is TGTGCCACCAGTGATTACGGCGCCGGGACCGGGGAGCTGTTTTTT. Translating it yields CATSDYGAGTGELFF. The chain joins TRBV24-1 to TRBJ2-2; the D is unclear. Germline CDR1 and CDR2: KGHDR and SFDVKD. V shed 2 bases and J shed 5 bases, with 11 bases lying between them. This CDR3 has 15 amino acids.

This clone was seen a single time. The chain's CDR3 is CASSPPKKQGNTEAFF. CDR3 bases: TGTGCCAGCTCACCACCGAAAAAACAGGGGAACACTGAAGCTTTCTTT. The chain uses TRBV18 and TRBJ1-1; maybe TRBD1 (6 bases). Trimming left V 0 bases short and J 1 base short, with 12 bases between. The CDR3 runs to 16 residues. Germline loops: CDR1 KGHSH, CDR2 LQKENI.

This clone was observed a single time. The chain links TRBV2 to TRBJ1-2; the D gene is possibly TRBD1 (6 bases). The CDR3 spans 15 residues. V lost 2 bases and J lost 4, with 14 bases in between. Germline CDR1 and CDR2: SNHLY and FYNNEI. As DNA, the CDR3 is TGTGCCAGCAGTGAAATTAGGGGGACCCTCTATGGCTACACCTTC. Translating gives CASSEIRGTLYGYTF.

The chain couples TRBV19 to TRBJ1-1; no definite D call. The CDR3 is 12 residues long. CDR1 and CDR2 (germline): LNHDA, SQIVND (reference sequence). Trimming removed 10 bases at V and 0 bases at J, with 9 bases between. The CDR3 here is CATGIMNTEAFF. The DNA for the CDR3 is TGTGCCACCGGCATTATGAACACTGAAGCTTTCTTT.

This sequence joins TRBV28 and TRBJ1-2; 7 positions agree with TRBD1. Germline CDR1 reads MDHEN; CDR2 reads SYDVKM. With 3 bases clipped from V and 4 bases from J, the junction kept 8 bases outside the gene matches. This CDR3 is 15 amino acids long. The CDR3 loop reads CASSLTGRVIYGYTF. The CDR3 DNA reads as TGTGCCAGCAGTTTGACAGGGCGGGTGATCTATGGCTACACCTTC.

The V call is TRBV3-1 (or the pseudogene TRBV3-2), the J call TRBJ2-7; TRBD1 might be the D (5 bases). Germline CDR1 is LGHDT and CDR2 is YNNKEL (reference sequence). The CDR3 consists of 12 residues. Trimming took off 5 bases at V and 6 bases at J, with 11 bases between the two ends. CDR3 bases: TGTGCCAGCAGCTCCCCTCAGGGCGAGCAGTACTTC. It yields the protein CASSSPQGEQYF.

The chain uses TRBV7-9 and TRBJ2-2, with 7 bases fitting TRBD2. Germline CDR1 reads SEHNR; CDR2 reads FQNEAQ (reference sequence). Trimming cost V 0 bases and J 7 bases; bases outside gene matches: 5. This CDR3 is built from 15 residues. The CDR3 DNA follows: TGTGCCAGCAGCTTAGCGCGCGCGGGGGACGGGGAGCTGTTTTTT. As protein: CASSLARAGDGELFF. The full variable domain, its missing parts supplied by reference TRBV7-9 and TRBJ2-2, is DTGVSQNPRHKITKRGQNVTFRCDPISEHNRLYWYRQTLGQGPEFLTYFQNEAQLEKSRLLSDRFSAERPKGSFSTLEIQRTEQGDSAMYLCASSLARAGDGELFFGEGSRLTVL.

The DNA for the CDR3 is TGTGCCTGTGGGCAGGTCCAAGAGACCCAGTACTTC. Its protein product is CACGQVQETQYF. This sequence joins TRBV30 and TRBJ2-5; D uncertain. This CDR3 comprises 12 residues. CDR1 is GTSNPN and CDR2 is SVGIG in the germline V gene (reference sequence). V dropped 6 bases and J dropped 1 base, with 9 bases sitting between them.

The J gene is TRBJ2-5, the V gene TRBV5-1; TRBD2 might be the D (6 bases). Trimming took 4 bases from V and 4 from J, leaving 17 bases between them. In germline, CDR1 is SGHRS, CDR2 YFSETQ. The CDR3 has 15 residues. This CDR3 reads CASSAGGSGPETQYF. CDR3 DNA sequence: TGCGCCAGCAGCGCTGGAGGGTCGGGCCCAGAGACCCAGTACTTC.

The chain employs TRBV3-1 (or the pseudogene TRBV3-2) and TRBJ2-1; 7 bases line up with TRBD2. The CDR3 is 13 residues long. Germline CDR1 and CDR2: LGHDT and YNNKEL (reference sequence). Trimming cost V 1 base and J 9 bases; bases outside gene matches: 3. The CDR3 DNA reads as TGTGCCAGCAGCCAAGCGGGGGGTACTGAGCAGTTCTTC. It translates to CASSQAGGTEQFF.

V usage is TRBV11-1 and J usage is TRBJ2-3, with 9 bases that match TRBD2. With 5 bases clipped from V and 9 bases from J, the junction kept 15 bases outside the gene matches. CDR1 and CDR2 from the germline V gene are SGHAT and FQDESV (reference sequence). The CDR3 runs 16 residues. The CDR3 DNA reads TGTGCCAGCAGCCTGGCGGGGGGGGCGGGAGTAAGCACGCAGTATTTT. Protein sequence: CASSLAGGAGVSTQYF.

The chain couples TRBV19 to TRBJ2-7; D may correspond to TRBD1 or TRBD2 (6 bases each). Trimming cost V 6 bases and J 2 bases, with 14 bases left between them. Germline CDR1 is LNHDA and CDR2 is SQIVND (reference sequence). The CDR3 spans 14 residues. The CDR3 DNA reads as TGTGCCAGTAGGGCCACGGGGGCGACCTACGAGCAGTACTTC. It yields the protein CASRATGATYEQYF.

The gene calls are TRBV5-1 and TRBJ1-1; TRBD1 agrees at 7 bases. This CDR3 region has 14 residues. V trimming: 4 bases; J trimming: 7 bases; junction bases outside the gene matches: 10. From germline, CDR1 is SGHRS and CDR2 YFSETQ. CDR3 protein: CASSHGPGGNEAFF. The CDR3 DNA is TGCGCCAGCAGCCACGGTCCAGGGGGTAATGAAGCTTTCTTT.

The chain links TRBV6-2 or TRBV6-3 to TRBJ1-1; weak D call: TRBD1 (5 bases). This CDR3 has 13 amino acids. Deletions cut 5 bases from V and 5 bases from J, with 12 bases between. CDR1 is MNHEY and CDR2 is SVGEGT in the germline V gene. Here the CDR3 reads CASSLGTGTEAFF. In nucleotides, the CDR3 is TGTGCCAGCAGTCTCGGGACCGGGACTGAAGCTTTCTTT.

The chain employs TRBV30 and TRBJ1-4, with D tentatively TRBD1 (5 bases). The CDR3 contains 11 residues. Germline lookup yields CDR1 GTSNPN and CDR2 SVGIG (reference sequence). V lost 3 bases and J 8 bases, leaving 7 bases between the germline ends. The CDR3 loop is CAWSGGEKLFF. DNA for the CDR3: TGTGCCTGGAGCGGGGGAGAAAAACTGTTTTTT. Full variable domain (missing parts from reference TRBV30 and TRBJ1-4): SQTIHQWPATLVQPVGSPLSLECTVEGTSNPNLYWYRQAAGRGLQLLFYSVGIGQISSEVPQNLSASRPQDRQFILSSKKLLLSDSGFYLCAWSGGEKLFFGSGTQLSVL.

The chain uses TRBV7-3 and TRBJ2-1; 8 bases fit TRBD1. Germline CDR1 SGHTA, CDR2 FQGTGA. The CDR3 covers 17 residues. J lost 5 bases, V lost 1 base, and 10 bases had no gene match. CDR3 coding DNA: TGTGCCAGCAGCTTAAAGGACAGGGCCTTCACCAACAATGAGCAGTTCTTC. As protein: CASSLKDRAFTNNEQFF.

The rearrangement links TRBV29-1 to TRBJ1-4; a weak D match, TRBD1 (6 bases). Germline assignment: CDR1 SQVTM and CDR2 ANQGSEA. V was shortened by 6 bases and J by 4 bases, with 12 bases between the two germline ends. The CDR3 length is 13 residues. The CDR3 bases are TGCAGCGTGGACACAGGGTATAATGAAAAACTGTTTTTT. Amino acid sequence: CSVDTGYNEKLFF.

The V gene is TRBV20-1, the J gene TRBJ2-3; D not resolved. The CDR3 runs to 11 residues. V dropped 3 bases and J dropped 7 bases, with 8 bases sitting between them. Germline V lookup: CDR1 DFQATT, CDR2 SNEGSKA (reference sequence). The DNA for the CDR3 is TGCAGTGCTAGCGTTATCAATACGCAGTATTTT. Translating it yields CSASVINTQYF.

The gene calls are TRBV19 and TRBJ1-3, with D unclear. V was cut by 6 bases and J by 2 bases, with 20 bases left in between. CDR1 and CDR2 from the germline V gene are LNHDA and SQIVND (reference sequence). The CDR3 has 17 residues. The CDR3 region is CASRPVEAPLAGNTIYF. In DNA, the CDR3 is TGTGCCAGTAGACCGGTGGAAGCCCCGCTCGCTGGAAACACCATATATTTT. The full variable domain, rest sourced from reference TRBV19 and TRBJ1-3, is DGGITQSPKYLFRKEGQNVTLSCEQNLNHDAMYWYRQDPGQGLRLIYYSQIVNDFQKGDIAEGYSVSREKKESFPLTVTSAQKNPTAFYLCASRPVEAPLAGNTIYFGEGSWLTVV.